This T cell receptor beta chain was profiled in a study of Ad26.COV2.S vaccination and SARS-CoV-2 variants. The overall study: Into the muscle, Ad26.COV2.S was dosed once or twice, 56 days apart.

The CDR3 length is 14 residues. CDR1 and CDR2 (germline): SGHRS, YFSETQ. V was shortened by 4 bases and J by 1 base, with 8 bases between the two germline ends. Clones were sequenced by immunoSEQ multiplex PCR, and TCRdb holds only the in-frame ones, with some missing. Of 330,000 or so clones detected, about 90% appear once; the ten largest clones hold 4.5% to 5.5%. The treatment is: roughly 18 received Ad26.COV2.S at low or high dose, single or two shots; 5 received placebo; per-sample allocation not given. Specimens were obtained on day 63 following the first vaccine or placebo injection. Spike of the Wuhan-strain SARS-CoV-2 was expressed by an Ad26 vector, which formed the vaccine.

This TCR derives from a person between 18 and 59 years old who received the Ad26.COV2.S COVID-19 vaccine or a placebo. The rearrangement links TRBV5-1 to TRBJ2-2; D perhaps matches TRBD2 (5 bases). The sequences come from peripheral blood, collected in a trial of Ad26.COV2.S vaccine versus placebo. CDR3: CASSLDWNTGELFF. The CDR3 DNA reads as TGCGCCAGCAGCCTGGACTGGAACACCGGGGAGCTGTTTTTT.